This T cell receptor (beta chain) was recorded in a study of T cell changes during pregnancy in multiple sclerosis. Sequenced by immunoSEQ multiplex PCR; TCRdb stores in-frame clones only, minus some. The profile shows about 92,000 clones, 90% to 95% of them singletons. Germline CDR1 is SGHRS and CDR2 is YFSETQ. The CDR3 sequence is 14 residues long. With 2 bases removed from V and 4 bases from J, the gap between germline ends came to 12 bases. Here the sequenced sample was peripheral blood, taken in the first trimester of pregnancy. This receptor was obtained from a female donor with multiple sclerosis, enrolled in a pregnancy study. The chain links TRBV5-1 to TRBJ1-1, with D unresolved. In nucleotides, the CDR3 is TGCGCCAGCAGCTTTTCGACACTGGGCACTGAAGCTTTCTTT. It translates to CASSFSTLGTEAFF.